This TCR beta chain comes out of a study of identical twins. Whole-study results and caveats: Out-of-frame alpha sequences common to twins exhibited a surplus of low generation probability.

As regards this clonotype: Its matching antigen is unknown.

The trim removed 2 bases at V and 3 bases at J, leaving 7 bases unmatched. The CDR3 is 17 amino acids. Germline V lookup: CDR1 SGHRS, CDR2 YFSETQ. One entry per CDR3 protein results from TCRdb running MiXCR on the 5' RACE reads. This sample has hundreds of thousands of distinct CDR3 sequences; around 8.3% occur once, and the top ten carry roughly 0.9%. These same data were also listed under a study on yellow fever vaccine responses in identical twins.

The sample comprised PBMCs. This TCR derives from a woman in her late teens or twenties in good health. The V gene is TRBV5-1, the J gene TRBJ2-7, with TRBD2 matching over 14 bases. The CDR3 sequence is CASSFGTSGGEGYEQYF. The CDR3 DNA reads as TGCGCCAGCAGCTTCGGGACTAGCGGGGGTGAGGGCTACGAGCAGTACTTC.